A single sample is the source of the 20 T cell receptor beta chains below, sequenced in a study of CD8 T cells in Susac syndrome. After extraction with the RNeasy kit, about 0.45 to 1 ug of the RNA was reverse transcribed using random hexamers. Using its own MiXCR run on the immunoSEQ multiplex PCR reads, TCRdb lists one record per CDR3 protein. Of around 140,000 distinct CDR3 sequences in the sample, less than 95% are singletons; the top ten hold approximately 0.09%. Sequencing was done on a sample of CD4+ T cells from PBMCs. The receptors were gathered from a human donor in good health.

The chain uses TRBV30 and TRBJ2-1; a weak D match, TRBD2 (6 bases). The CDR3 length is 12 residues. The V and J ends lost 2 bases and 10 bases respectively, with 12 bases between them. CDR1 GTSNPN and CDR2 SVGIG come from the germline V gene (reference sequence). The CDR3 nucleotides read TGTGCCTGGAGTTGGGACTCCGGGGAGCAGTTCTTC. Translated, it gives CAWSWDSGEQFF.

The J gene is TRBJ2-2, the V gene TRBV7-9, with no clear D. Germline CDR1 and CDR2: SEHNR and FQNEAQ (reference sequence). The CDR3 has 13 amino acids. V lost 5 bases and J lost 6, with 10 bases in between. The CDR3 protein is CASSERLPGELFF. DNA for the CDR3: TGTGCCAGCAGCGAGAGGTTGCCCGGGGAGCTGTTTTTT.

The chain couples TRBV9 to TRBJ2-1, with 7 bases that match TRBD2. Germline lookup yields CDR1 SGDLS and CDR2 YYNGEE. The CDR3 totals 15 residues. Unmatched junction bases numbered 6, after V lost 4 bases and J lost 2 bases. This CDR3 is CASSRRRGTYNEQFF. The CDR3 DNA follows: TGTGCCAGCAGCCGACGGCGGGGGACCTACAATGAGCAGTTCTTC. Variable domain in full (rest from reference TRBV9 and TRBJ2-1): DSGVTQTPKHLITATGQRVTLRCSPRSGDLSVYWYQQSLDQGLQFLIQYYNGEERAKGNILERFSAQQFPDLHSELNLSSLELGDSALYFCASSRRRGTYNEQFFGPGTRLTVL.

This CDR3 is CAISRLAGEYADTQYF. In DNA, the CDR3 is TGTGCCATCAGCAGACTAGCGGGAGAGTACGCAGATACGCAGTATTTT. The J gene is TRBJ2-3, the V gene TRBV10-3; 12 bases are a match to TRBD2. J was trimmed by 4 bases and V by 6 bases; bases with no gene match: 8. The CDR3 contains 16 residues. Germline V gene sequence: CDR1 ENHRY, CDR2 SYGVKD.

The CDR3 protein is CASSQGRPRDVTGELFF. Written as DNA, the CDR3 is TGTGCCAGCAGCCAAGGCCGACCCCGGGACGTCACCGGGGAGCTGTTTTTT. The gene calls are TRBV3-1 and TRBJ2-2; tentatively, D is TRBD1 or TRBD2 (5 bases each). This CDR3 region has 17 residues. CDR1 and CDR2 (germline): LGHDT, YNNKEL (reference sequence). The germline V and J ends were trimmed by 1 base and 4 bases, with 16 bases remaining between them.

The chain has TRBV10-3 and TRBJ1-4; possible D gene TRBD1, 6 bases. The germline V gene encodes CDR1 ENHRY and CDR2 SYGVKD. The CDR3 runs 13 residues. Trimming left V 7 bases short and J 8 bases short, with 14 bases between. CDR3 amino acids: CAITDRMNEKLFF. The CDR3 DNA follows: TGTGCCATCACCGACAGGATGAACGAAAAACTGTTTTTT.

V usage is TRBV30 and J usage is TRBJ2-7, with a weak D call TRBD1 (6 bases). V was trimmed by 6 bases and J by 1 base, leaving 22 bases between them. Germline V lookup: CDR1 GTSNPN, CDR2 SVGIG (reference sequence). The CDR3 has 16 residues. The CDR3 sequence is CACQFDPGQGSYEQYF. DNA for the CDR3: TGTGCCTGCCAGTTCGATCCGGGACAAGGGTCCTACGAGCAGTACTTC.

The rearrangement joins TRBV5-1 to TRBJ1-1, with D possibly TRBD1 on 6 matching bases. CDR1 is SGHRS, CDR2 YFSETQ, per germline. The length of the CDR3 is 13 residues. V lost 2 bases, J lost 6 bases, and 11 bases lay in between. In DNA, the CDR3 is TGCGCCAGCAGCTTCAGGGGAGGTTCTGAAGCTTTCTTT. Residues: CASSFRGGSEAFF.

This clonotype was observed once. CDR3 residues: CASRPLAIYEQYF. As DNA, the CDR3 is TGTGCCAGCAGACCCCTAGCGATTTACGAGCAGTACTTC. J is TRBJ2-7 and V is TRBV27; possibly TRBD2 for D (6 bases). The V and J ends lost 6 bases and 4 bases respectively, with 13 bases between them. Germline V lookup: CDR1 MNHEY, CDR2 SMNVEV (reference sequence). CDR3 length equals 13 residues.

This rearrangement joins TRBV11-2 to TRBJ1-5, with D tentatively TRBD1 (6 bases). Trimming removed 1 base from V and 4 bases from J, with 14 bases in between. CDR1 SGHAT and CDR2 FQNNGV come from the germline V gene. The CDR3 loop spans 16 amino acids. CDR3 region: CASSLGSGGWNQPQHF. The CDR3 coding sequence is TGTGCCAGCAGCTTAGGATCGGGGGGCTGGAATCAGCCCCAGCATTTT.

This sequence joins TRBV2 and TRBJ2-7; D is uncertain. Trimming stripped 2 bases from V and 5 bases from J, with 10 bases between. Germline V CDR1 and CDR2: SNHLY, FYNNEI. This CDR3 comprises 13 residues. CDR3: CASSETGIDEQYF. The DNA for the CDR3 is TGTGCCAGCAGTGAAACGGGTATCGACGAGCAGTACTTC.

V is TRBV20-1 and J is TRBJ2-5; 8 nucleotides line up with TRBD2. The CDR3 is 13 residues long. V lost 6 bases to trimming and J lost 4 bases; unmatched junction nucleotides: 7. Germline-derived CDR1 and CDR2 are DFQATT and SNEGSKA (reference sequence). This chain's CDR3 is CSARLGGGETQYF. CDR3 sequence (DNA): TGCAGTGCACGACTCGGGGGGGGAGAGACCCAGTACTTC.

This clonotype was seen once. The chain has TRBV3-1 and TRBJ1-2; 8 positions agree with TRBD1. Per the germline V gene, CDR1 is LGHDT and CDR2 is YNNKEL (reference sequence). The CDR3 sequence is 14 residues long. Trimming removed 4 bases from V and 7 bases from J; junction bases left unmatched: 8. The CDR3 is CASSLPTGTGGYTF. In DNA form, the CDR3 reads TGTGCCAGCAGCCTCCCGACAGGGACAGGTGGCTACACCTTC.

The rearrangement links TRBV18 to TRBJ2-5; D is undetermined. Germline V lookup: CDR1 KGHSH, CDR2 LQKENI. The CDR3 totals 9 residues. Trimming removed 7 bases from V and 5 bases from J, with 2 bases in between. CDR3 sequence reads: CASLETQYF. The CDR3 DNA sequence: TGTGCCAGCTTGGAGACCCAGTACTTC.

This chain uses TRBV20-1 with TRBJ2-7; D uncertain. V was cut by 3 bases and J by 6 bases, with 15 bases left in between. Germline V gene data show CDR1 as DFQATT and CDR2 as SNEGSKA (reference sequence). The CDR3 covers 13 residues. The CDR3 spells CSASTPAFIEQYF. The CDR3 nucleotides are TGCAGTGCTAGTACCCCCGCGTTCATCGAGCAGTACTTC.

The gene calls are TRBV5-1 and TRBJ2-7; 15 positions match TRBD2. V lost 4 bases and J lost 0; bases outside the gene matches: 5. Germline V CDR1 and CDR2: SGHRS, YFSETQ. The CDR3 loop spans 17 amino acids. The CDR3 DNA sequence: TGCGCCAGCAGCCAGGGACTAGCGGGAGGCCACTCCTACGAGCAGTACTTC. Encoded protein: CASSQGLAGGHSYEQYF. Combining the CDR3 with reference TRBV5-1 and TRBJ2-7 gives the whole variable domain KAGVTQTPRYLIKTRGQQVTLSCSPISGHRSVSWYQQTPGQGLQFLFEYFSETQRNKGNFPGRFSGRQFSNSRSEMNVSTLELGDSALYLCASSQGLAGGHSYEQYFGPGTRLTVT.

The CDR3: CASSYDRFSYEQYF. CDR3 DNA sequence: TGTGCCAGCAGTTATGACAGGTTCTCCTACGAGCAGTACTTC. V usage is TRBV5-4 and J usage is TRBJ2-7; D is possibly TRBD1 (6 bases). V lost 5 bases to trimming and J lost 0 bases, with 12 bases between them. The CDR3 covers 14 residues. The germline V gene encodes CDR1 SGHNT and CDR2 YYREEE (reference sequence).

J is TRBJ2-5 and V is TRBV12-3 or TRBV12-4, with 8 bases matching TRBD2. The CDR3 consists of 14 residues. With 7 bases clipped from V and 6 bases from J, the junction kept 10 bases outside the gene matches. This chain's CDR3 is CASTLAGGPQTQYF. The CDR3 coding sequence is TGTGCCAGCACCTTGGCGGGGGGCCCACAGACCCAGTACTTC.

Of note for this clonotype: The junction shows a germline mismatch at one end, possibly a read error. The chain has TRBV15 and TRBJ2-7; the D gene is possibly TRBD2 (5 bases). The germline gives CDR1 LNHNV, CDR2 YYDKDF (reference sequence). This CDR3 region has 13 residues. The CDR3: CATSRALEASRDF. The CDR3, as DNA: TGTGCCACCAGCAGAGCGTTGGAAGCTAGCCGGGACTTC.

The J gene is TRBJ1-2, the V gene TRBV3-1; D unclear. Trimming cost V 3 bases and J 5 bases, with 7 bases left between them. CDR3 size: 12 residues. Germline V gene sequence: CDR1 LGHDT, CDR2 YNNKEL (reference sequence). The CDR3 sequence: CASSHSEYGYTF. CDR3 nucleotide sequence: TGTGCCAGCAGCCATAGTGAGTATGGCTACACCTTC.